The 12 T cell receptor beta chains reported below all come from one sample, sequenced in a study of CD8+ T cells in alopecia areata. Treatment noted: oral pan-JAK inhibitor, 5-10 mg twice daily. Sequencing templates came from extracted RNA that was reverse transcribed into cDNA. TCRdb keeps only in-frame clones here, not all; method: immunoSEQ multiplex PCR. Here the sample spans about 140,000 clones, roughly nine tenths being singletons. The sample was CD8+ T cells sorted from blood, taken at week 4, from a patient treated with tofacitinib. Receptors were obtained from a human donor with alopecia areata.

V is TRBV7-6 and J is TRBJ2-1, with 14 positions matching TRBD2. J lost 6 bases, V lost 4 bases, and 5 bases had no gene match. Germline CDR1 reads SGHVS; CDR2 reads FNYEAQ. The CDR3 covers 16 residues. The CDR3 sequence is CASSSWTSGRSNEQFF. DNA for the CDR3: TGTGCCAGCAGCTCTTGGACTAGCGGGAGGTCCAATGAGCAGTTCTTC.

J is TRBJ1-6 and V is TRBV5-1; 7 bases align to TRBD1. The germline gives CDR1 SGHRS, CDR2 YFSETQ. The CDR3 totals 16 residues. J lost 0 bases, V lost 0 bases, and 0 bases had no gene match. CDR3 nucleotides: TGCGCCAGCAGCTTGGACAGGGGCTCCTATAATTCACCCCTCCACTTT. It translates to CASSLDRGSYNSPLHF.

The gene calls are TRBV7-9 and TRBJ1-1, with D perhaps TRBD1 (5 bases). The germline V gene has CDR1 SEHNR and CDR2 FQNEAQ (reference sequence). The V end lost 5 bases, the J end lost 7 bases, and 14 bases lay between the germline ends. The CDR3 is 13 amino acids. The CDR3 loop is CASSRTGRGEAFF. CDR3 coding DNA: TGTGCCAGCAGCCGAACCGGGAGGGGTGAAGCTTTCTTT.

DNA for the CDR3: TGTGCCAGCAGCCCGGGGCGGGATGAGCAGTTCTTC. Its protein is CASSPGRDEQFF. V and J are TRBV7-9 and TRBJ2-1; the D gene could be TRBD1 or TRBD2 (5 bases each). Germline lookup yields CDR1 SEHNR and CDR2 FQNEAQ (reference sequence). With 5 bases removed from V and 8 bases from J, the gap between germline ends came to 10 bases. This CDR3 has 12 residues.

The rearrangement links TRBV6-5 to TRBJ2-7; 8 positions match TRBD2. CDR1 is MNHEY, CDR2 SVGAGI, per germline. The CDR3 covers 14 residues. The trim removed 5 bases at V and 5 bases at J, leaving 8 bases unmatched. The CDR3: CASSDSGGGDEQYF. DNA for the CDR3: TGTGCCAGCAGTGACAGCGGGGGAGGCGACGAGCAGTACTTC.

A remark on this clone: A read error may produce the germline difference seen at one junction end. V and J are TRBV7-7 and TRBJ2-1; 8 bases align to TRBD1. CDR1 is SSHAT and CDR2 is FNYEAQ in the germline V gene (reference sequence). The CDR3 is made up of 15 amino acids. CDR3 DNA: TGTGCTAGCAGCTTAGGACAGGGAAGGGTAGATGAGCAGTTCTTC. Translating it yields CASSLGQGRVDEQFF.

This clone was detected once. The rearrangement joins TRBV19 to TRBJ2-7; 8 nucleotides match TRBD2. V trimming: 8 bases; J trimming: 4 bases; junction bases outside the gene matches: 13. Germline values: CDR1 LNHDA, CDR2 SQIVND (reference sequence). CDR3 length: 15 residues. CDR3 nucleotide sequence: TGTGCCAGTCGTAATACAATAGCGGGAACGTACGAGCAGTACTTC. Amino acids: CASRNTIAGTYEQYF.

The J gene is TRBJ2-1, the V gene TRBV13; D is possibly TRBD2 (6 bases). Trimming removed 5 bases from V and 8 bases from J, with 22 bases in between. Germline CDR1 is PRHDT and CDR2 is FYEKMQ (reference sequence). This CDR3 comprises 16 residues. The CDR3: CASSPAGTRLTHEQFF. CDR3 nucleotide sequence: TGTGCCAGCAGCCCCGCCGGGACTCGCCTTACCCATGAGCAGTTCTTC.

In DNA form, the CDR3 reads TGTGCCAGCTCAATGAGACGACAGCAAGACTATGGCTACACCTTC. Translating gives CASSMRRQQDYGYTF. V and J are TRBV18 and TRBJ1-2, with D tentatively TRBD1 (5 bases). The CDR3 runs 15 residues. Trimming took 5 bases from V and 3 from J, leaving 16 bases between them. CDR1 and CDR2 (germline): KGHSH, LQKENI.

This clone is labeled as medium-sized. This chain connects TRBV19 to TRBJ2-7; D is unresolved. The CDR3 sequence is 13 residues long. CDR1 and CDR2 from the germline V gene are LNHDA and SQIVND (reference sequence). V lost 3 bases and J 2 bases, leaving 8 bases between the germline ends. CDR3: CASSMDETYEQYF. DNA for the CDR3: TGTGCCAGTAGTATGGACGAGACCTACGAGCAGTACTTC.

The chain carries TRBV7-9 and TRBJ2-7; 10 nucleotides match TRBD2. The V gene end was trimmed by 8 bases and the J gene end by 2 bases; junction bases not matched to a gene: 0. The V gene's germline CDR1 is SEHNR and CDR2 FQNEAQ (reference sequence). The CDR3 is 12 residues long. CDR3 sequence (DNA): TGTGCCAGCCTAGCGGGAGCCTACGAGCAGTACTTC. Its protein product is CASLAGAYEQYF.

The genes are TRBV4-1 and TRBJ2-7; tentative D call: TRBD1 (6 bases). The germline CDR1 and CDR2 sequences are MGHRA and YSYEKL. Trimming took off 1 base at V and 2 bases at J, with 9 bases between the two ends. The CDR3 is 14 residues long. Here the CDR3 reads CASSQAGQTYEQYF. The CDR3 region has the DNA TGCGCCAGCAGCCAAGCCGGACAGACCTACGAGCAGTACTTC.